One sample yielded the 15 T cell receptor beta chains listed below, sequenced in a study of blood T cell repertoires in COVID-19 (dated by TCRdb to 2019 to 2021). The library was built by means of the immunoSEQ multiplex PCR assay. Not all clones reach the TCRdb copy of this immuneACCESS table, which keeps in-frame sequences only. Checked studies attribute under half of the gap to unresolved V genes and leave the rest unexplained. The sample table holds over 70,000 clones, of which 60% to 80% were seen once. Jointly, the top ten make up about 2.2% of the sample. The sample taken for sequencing was peripheral blood. The source of these receptors is a man in his 70s with COVID-19, enrolled during active disease.

The J gene is TRBJ1-4, the V gene TRBV30; the match to TRBD1 covers 8 bases. Per the germline V gene, CDR1 is GTSNPN and CDR2 is SVGIG (reference sequence). The CDR3 consists of 14 residues. Trimming cost V 0 bases and J 9 bases; bases outside gene matches: 6. The CDR3 bases are TGTGCCTGGAGTGTACTACAGGGGGGACAAAAACTGTTTTTT. Its protein is CAWSVLQGGQKLFF.

The chain couples TRBV28 to TRBJ1-5; no clear D gene. The V gene's germline CDR1 is MDHEN and CDR2 SYDVKM. The CDR3 consists of 12 residues. The ends were cut back, 9 bases at V and 3 bases at J, with 9 bases in the middle. In DNA form, the CDR3 reads TGTGCCAGTGGGCAAGACAATCAGCCCCAGCATTTT. It codes for CASGQDNQPQHF.

This chain joins TRBV28 and TRBJ2-4; possible D gene TRBD1, 6 bases. V lost 3 bases to trimming and J lost 7 bases, with 13 bases between them. The CDR3 is 14 residues long. CDR1 is MDHEN and CDR2 is SYDVKM in the germline V gene. The CDR3, as DNA: TGTGCCAGCAGTTTCCTTCCAGGGGTTAACATTCAGTACTTC. Translation gives CASSFLPGVNIQYF.

This clone was detected many times. The V gene is TRBV6-5, the J gene TRBJ1-2, with 9 positions matching TRBD1. Germline lookup yields CDR1 MNHEY and CDR2 SVGAGI. The CDR3 runs to 14 residues. V lost 5 bases to trimming and J lost 6 bases; unmatched junction nucleotides: 7. The CDR3 region has the DNA TGTGCCAGCAGTAGACAGGGGGATATTGATGGCTACACCTTC. Protein product: CASSRQGDIDGYTF.

V is TRBV24-1 and J is TRBJ2-1; a weak D match, TRBD2 (6 bases). V lost 4 bases, J lost 4 bases, and 10 bases lay in between. The CDR3 is 14 residues long. Germline values: CDR1 KGHDR, CDR2 SFDVKD. CDR3 sequence reads: CATSEGGLYNEQFF. CDR3 DNA sequence: TGTGCCACCAGTGAGGGGGGTCTTTACAATGAGCAGTTCTTC.

The chain joins TRBV6-1 to TRBJ2-7, with a weak D call TRBD2 (6 bases). The CDR3 loop spans 14 amino acids. In germline, CDR1 is MNHNS, CDR2 SASEGT. The V end lost 1 base, the J end lost 3 bases, and 10 bases lay between the germline ends. The CDR3 DNA follows: TGTGCCAGCAGTGAAGGGAGGGCCTTCTACGAGCAGTACTTC. This encodes CASSEGRAFYEQYF.

CDR3 coding DNA: TGTGCCAGTAGTATATTGGGGACTGCCACTGAAGCTTTCTTT. Encoded protein: CASSILGTATEAFF. The chain uses TRBV19 and TRBJ1-1; TRBD1 might be the D (5 bases). The V end was cut by 2 bases, the J end by 4 bases, with 11 bases between. The CDR3 extends over 14 amino acids. The V gene's germline CDR1 is LNHDA and CDR2 SQIVND (reference sequence).

This clone was seen just once. The chain employs TRBV2 and TRBJ1-1, with a weak D call TRBD1 (6 bases). CDR3 length: 15 amino acids. Germline V lookup: CDR1 SNHLY, CDR2 FYNNEI. V was trimmed by 2 bases and J by 3 bases, leaving 13 bases between them. CDR3 residues: CASSEMGRGDTEAFF. In DNA form, the CDR3 reads TGTGCCAGCAGTGAAATGGGCAGGGGAGACACTGAAGCTTTCTTT. Using reference TRBV2 and TRBJ1-1 for the parts outside the CDR3, the full variable domain is EPEVTQTPSHQVTQMGQEVILRCVPISNHLYFYWYRQILGQKVEFLVSFYNNEISEKSEIFDDQFSVERPDGSNFTLKIRSTKLEDSAMYFCASSEMGRGDTEAFFGQGTRLTVV.

This chain connects TRBV9 to TRBJ1-1, with D perhaps TRBD1 (5 bases). The CDR3 loop spans 17 amino acids. CDR1 is SGDLS and CDR2 is YYNGEE in the germline V gene. V was trimmed by 0 bases and J by 6 bases, leaving 21 bases between them. CDR3: CASSVANVGGSHSEAFF. The CDR3 nucleotides are TGTGCCAGCAGCGTAGCTAACGTGGGGGGTTCGCACTCTGAAGCTTTCTTT.

The chain employs TRBV9 and TRBJ2-7, with D tentatively TRBD2 (5 bases). The CDR3 totals 14 residues. Trimming stripped 2 bases from V and 6 bases from J, with 15 bases between. From germline, CDR1 is SGDLS and CDR2 YYNGEE. CDR3 sequence reads: CASSVSGTYTEQYF. The CDR3 DNA reads as TGTGCCAGCAGCGTGAGCGGTACTTACACCGAGCAGTACTTC.

This sequence joins TRBV21-1 and TRBJ1-2. TRBV21-1 is a documented pseudogene. The CDR3 runs to 11 residues. The CDR3 region has the DNA TGTGCCAGCAGCAAATTCGGAGCTGCCACCTTC. It codes for CASSKFGAATF.

The rearrangement joins TRBV5-3 to TRBJ2-7; D not certain. TRBV5-3 is designated an ORF whose function remains uncertain. Trimming took off 0 bases at V and 0 bases at J, with 7 bases between the two ends. This CDR3 contains 14 residues. The CDR3 is CARSLGRISYEQYF. The CDR3 nucleotides read TGTGCCAGAAGCTTGGGGCGGATCTCCTACGAGCAGTACTTC.

This clone has a handful of counts. The gene calls are TRBV5-5 and TRBJ1-5; TRBD1 agrees at 8 bases. The V segment lost 0 bases and the J segment 6 bases; nucleotides outside the gene matches: 5. The CDR3 sequence is 15 residues long. CDR1 and CDR2 from the germline V gene are SGHKS and YYEKEE (reference sequence). As DNA, the CDR3 is TGTGCCAGCAGCTTGGAGACAGGGGAGGGTCAGCCCCAGCATTTT. It is translated as CASSLETGEGQPQHF.

This clone was seen only a few times. J is TRBJ1-2 and V is TRBV6-1; unclear D gene. V lost 1 base and J 4 bases, leaving 13 bases between the germline ends. Germline V gives CDR1 MNHNS, CDR2 SASEGT. CDR3 length equals 15 residues. The CDR3 is CASSEGPGRGYGYTF. The CDR3 DNA is TGTGCCAGCAGTGAAGGGCCGGGCCGGGGCTATGGCTACACCTTC.

The J gene is TRBJ2-3, the V gene TRBV6-1; D not resolved. V was pared by 3 bases and J by 0 bases, with 10 bases between. The germline gives CDR1 MNHNS, CDR2 SASEGT. The CDR3 extends over 15 amino acids. This chain's CDR3 is CASSDTFTSTDTQYF. In DNA form, the CDR3 reads TGTGCCAGCAGTGATACGTTCACTAGCACAGATACGCAGTATTTT.